The next 27 T cell receptor beta chains were all read from a single sample in a study of cytomegalovirus exposure and HLA in healthy donors. Primers included in the PCR were 60 Vbeta and 13 Jbeta primers. The data were produced by immunoSEQ multiplex PCR, yet TCRdb's version contains in-frame clones alone and is incomplete. Of about 150,000 clones in the sample, over 60% were seen once. Sequencing was done on a sample of PBMCs. The receptors here all came from a woman in her late teens or twenties in good health and CMV-seronegative.

The gene calls are TRBV29-1 and TRBJ2-7; tentative D call: TRBD1 (6 bases). V lost 6 bases, J lost 6 bases, and 15 bases lay in between. Per germline, CDR1 SQVTM and CDR2 ANQGSEA. CDR3 length: 12 amino acids. CDR3 in DNA: TGCAGCGTGACACCCACCAGGGGCGAGCAGTACTTC. It codes for CSVTPTRGEQYF.

This chain joins TRBV19 and TRBJ1-4, with D perhaps TRBD1 (6 bases). The germline V and J ends were trimmed by 4 bases and 5 bases, with 11 bases remaining between them. The germline gives CDR1 LNHDA, CDR2 SQIVND (reference sequence). The CDR3 has 14 residues. In DNA, the CDR3 is TGTGCCAGTAGTACCAGGGGTGGGAATGAAAAACTGTTTTTT. It encodes CASSTRGGNEKLFF.

The rearrangement links TRBV19 to TRBJ1-5; TRBD1 aligns across 8 bases. The germline gives CDR1 LNHDA, CDR2 SQIVND (reference sequence). This CDR3 spans 16 amino acids. J lost 1 base, V lost 3 bases, and 5 bases had no gene match. CDR3 DNA sequence: TGTGCCAGTAGTATCCTGACAGGGGTAAGCAATCAGCCCCAGCATTTT. This encodes CASSILTGVSNQPQHF.

This clone was counted a few times. The V gene is TRBV6-5, the J gene TRBJ1-1; 10 bases map to TRBD1. The CDR3 extends over 14 amino acids. The junction had 2 bases not matched to a gene; V was cut back by 5 bases and J by 2 bases. The germline gives CDR1 MNHEY, CDR2 SVGAGI. DNA for the CDR3: TGTGCCAGCAGTAGGGACAGGGGTAACACTGAAGCTTTCTTT. Its protein product is CASSRDRGNTEAFF.

The J gene is TRBJ2-6, the V gene TRBV6-6; D is unclear. Trimming left V 2 bases short and J 0 bases short, with 8 bases between. The CDR3 runs 16 residues. Germline V gene sequence: CDR1 MNHNY, CDR2 SVGAGI (reference sequence). The CDR3 protein is CASSYQLFSGANVLTF. The CDR3 DNA is TGTGCCAGCAGTTACCAACTCTTCTCTGGGGCCAACGTCCTGACTTTC.

This sequence joins TRBV11-3 and TRBJ1-1; TRBD1 matches 7 bases. Germline values: CDR1 SGHNT, CDR2 YENEEA. This CDR3 is 14 amino acids long. V lost 8 bases and J lost 4; bases outside the gene matches: 10. The chain's CDR3 is CASDRGGLRTEAFF. The CDR3 DNA follows: TGTGCCAGCGATCGAGGGGGCCTTCGCACTGAAGCTTTCTTT.

The chain couples TRBV7-8 to TRBJ1-2; tentatively, D is TRBD1 (5 bases). The CDR3 spans 15 residues. V was clipped by 0 bases and J by 3 bases, with 11 bases between them. Germline loops: CDR1 SGHVS, CDR2 FQNEAQ. The CDR3 DNA sequence: TGTGCCAGCAGCTTAGCCCGGTCGGGGGACTATGGCTACACCTTC. Protein product: CASSLARSGDYGYTF.

This clone was seen just once. At the DNA level, this CDR3 is encoded by other sequences in the same sample as well. This rearrangement joins TRBV7-9 to TRBJ1-1; 8 nucleotides match TRBD1. The germline V gene encodes CDR1 SEHNR and CDR2 FQNEAQ (reference sequence). J was trimmed by 0 bases and V by 5 bases; bases with no gene match: 5. This CDR3 is built from 15 residues. The CDR3 nucleotides read TGTGCCAGCAGCCCCCGACAGGGGTTGAACACTGAAGCTTTCTTT. It specifies CASSPRQGLNTEAFF.

The rearrangement joins TRBV6-5 to TRBJ1-1, with 11 positions matching TRBD1. The CDR3 contains 15 residues. V dropped 5 bases and J dropped 1; count of bases not matched to a gene: 3. Germline lookup yields CDR1 MNHEY and CDR2 SVGAGI. CDR3 amino acids: CASSPGTGGNTEAFF. The CDR3 DNA sequence: TGTGCCAGCAGTCCCGGGACAGGGGGGAACACTGAAGCTTTCTTT.

This chain uses TRBV9 with TRBJ2-1, with TRBD2 matching 8 bases. CDR1 is SGDLS and CDR2 is YYNGEE in the germline V gene. There are 15 residues in the CDR3. Germline trimming cut 3 bases from V and 0 bases from J; bases unmatched to any gene: 2. The CDR3 loop reads CASSGGTSSYNEQFF. In DNA, the CDR3 is TGTGCCAGCAGCGGCGGGACTAGCTCCTACAATGAGCAGTTCTTC.

The V and J genes are TRBV6-1 and TRBJ1-4, with D possibly matching TRBD1 (6 bases). Trimming stripped 7 bases from V and 4 bases from J, with 10 bases between. Germline V gives CDR1 MNHNS, CDR2 SASEGT. The CDR3 spans 13 residues. CDR3 sequence (DNA): TGTGCCAGCATCGGACAGTTTAATGAAAAACTGTTTTTT. Its protein is CASIGQFNEKLFF.

The V gene is TRBV7-8, the J gene TRBJ2-7; a weak D match, TRBD1 (6 bases). V lost 4 bases, J lost 5 bases, and 15 bases lay in between. CDR3 length: 14 amino acids. In germline, CDR1 is SGHVS, CDR2 FQNEAQ. The CDR3 sequence is CASSSYRVGNEQYF. CDR3 coding DNA: TGTGCCAGCAGCTCGTACAGGGTTGGGAACGAGCAGTACTTC.

The V gene is TRBV2, the J gene TRBJ2-5, with D maybe TRBD2 (6 bases). V lost 8 bases and J 5 bases, leaving 18 bases between the germline ends. The CDR3 is made up of 14 amino acids. Germline CDR1 SNHLY, CDR2 FYNNEI. CDR3 coding DNA: TGTGCCAGCTCCGGGGGAGAGGGCCTGGAGACCCAGTACTTC. Protein: CASSGGEGLETQYF. The full variable domain, in which reference TRBV2 and TRBJ2-5 provide the parts outside the CDR3, is EPEVTQTPSHQVTQMGQEVILRCVPISNHLYFYWYRQILGQKVEFLVSFYNNEISEKSEIFDDQFSVERPDGSNFTLKIRSTKLEDSAMYFCASSGGEGLETQYFGPGTRLLVL.

The J gene is TRBJ2-3, the V gene TRBV2; TRBD2 aligns across 13 bases. Germline CDR1 is SNHLY and CDR2 is FYNNEI. The CDR3 runs 17 residues. V trimming: 2 bases; J trimming: 6 bases; junction bases outside the gene matches: 8. The CDR3 nucleotides read TGTGCCAGCAGTGAACCCGGACTAGCGGGAGATGGGGATACGCAGTATTTT. It translates to CASSEPGLAGDGDTQYF.

This chain joins TRBV7-2 and TRBJ2-1; 9 nucleotides match TRBD1. The V and J ends lost 4 bases and 12 bases, in that order; junction bases with no gene match: 10. CDR1 is SGHTA, CDR2 FQGNSA, per germline. There are 14 residues in the CDR3. The CDR3 region is CASSSGTGFFGQFF. The CDR3 DNA reads as TGTGCCAGCAGCTCCGGGACAGGGTTTTTCGGGCAGTTCTTC.

V and J are TRBV11-2 and TRBJ2-2, with D tentatively TRBD1 (6 bases). The germline CDR1 and CDR2 sequences are SGHAT and FQNNGV. V was shortened by 3 bases and J by 0 bases, with 8 bases between the two germline ends. The CDR3 sequence is 15 residues long. The CDR3 here is CASSLWTANTGELFF. The CDR3 DNA is TGTGCCAGCAGCTTGTGGACAGCGAACACCGGGGAGCTGTTTTTT.

This clone was seen just once. The V gene is TRBV6-5, the J gene TRBJ1-2; TRBD1 agrees at 8 bases. The junction had 7 bases not matched to a gene; V was cut back by 6 bases and J by 4 bases. Germline assignment: CDR1 MNHEY and CDR2 SVGAGI. The CDR3 sequence is 14 residues long. The chain's CDR3 is CASSPDRVGYGYTF. CDR3 sequence (DNA): TGTGCCAGCAGCCCGGACAGGGTGGGCTATGGCTACACCTTC.

This chain joins TRBV5-8 and TRBJ1-2, with TRBD1 matching over 9 bases. This CDR3 is 15 amino acids long. Germline V gene data show CDR1 as SGHTS and CDR2 as YDEGEE. V was clipped by 2 bases and J by 3 bases; unmatched bases: 5. The CDR3 region has the DNA TGTGCCAGCAGCTTCACAGGGGGCGAATACTATGGCTACACCTTC. Translating it yields CASSFTGGEYYGYTF.

Only one count was recorded for this clone. The V and J genes are TRBV19 and TRBJ1-2; D call uncertain. With 0 bases removed from V and 4 bases from J, the gap between germline ends came to 6 bases. CDR3 length: 13 amino acids. Germline V gene sequence: CDR1 LNHDA, CDR2 SQIVND (reference sequence). CDR3 bases: TGTGCCAGTAGTATAGATCTCAGCTATGGCTACACCTTC. Translating it yields CASSIDLSYGYTF.

This clone was counted only a few times. The rearrangement uses TRBV6-1 and TRBJ1-1; the D is unclear. The germline V gene encodes CDR1 MNHNS and CDR2 SASEGT. Trimming removed 5 bases at V and 4 bases at J, with 11 bases between. CDR3 size: 13 residues. CDR3 sequence reads: CASSNRHSTEAFF. DNA for the CDR3: TGTGCCAGCAGTAACCGTCACAGCACTGAAGCTTTCTTT.

The chain recombines TRBV5-4 with TRBJ1-1; D may be TRBD1 (6 bases). The CDR3 runs 12 residues. Trimming took 0 bases from V and 8 from J, leaving 8 bases between them. CDR1 and CDR2 from the germline V gene are SGHNT and YYREEE (reference sequence). DNA of the CDR3: TGTGCCAGCAGCTTGGGGACAGAGGAAGCTTTCTTT. Its translation is CASSLGTEEAFF. Full variable domain (missing parts from reference TRBV5-4 and TRBJ1-1): ETGVTQSPTHLIKTRGQQVTLRCSSQSGHNTVSWYQQALGQGPQFIFQYYREEENGRGNFPPRFSGLQFPNYSSELNVNALELDDSALYLCASSLGTEEAFFGQGTRLTVV.

The J gene is TRBJ1-2, the V gene TRBV5-1; TRBD1 aligns across 10 bases. V lost 2 bases and J lost 8; bases outside the gene matches: 3. Germline assignment: CDR1 SGHRS and CDR2 YFSETQ. The CDR3 has 13 amino acids. The CDR3 nucleotides are TGCGCCAGCAGCTTTGACAGGGGGCAAGGCTACACCTTC. As protein: CASSFDRGQGYTF.

This clone was counted a few times. DNA of the CDR3: TGTGCCAGCAAAGAGGAAGTCGGGGTTTCCTACAATGAGCAGTTCTTC. Its protein is CASKEEVGVSYNEQFF. J is TRBJ2-1 and V is TRBV11-2; possibly TRBD2 for D (5 bases). This CDR3 has 16 residues. Between the trimmed V and J ends, which lost 7 bases and 1 base, there was a span of 17 bases. The germline gives CDR1 SGHAT, CDR2 FQNNGV.

V and J are TRBV7-6 and TRBJ1-1; 9 positions agree with TRBD1. The germline V gene encodes CDR1 SGHVS and CDR2 FNYEAQ. Germline trimming cut 3 bases from V and 1 base from J; bases unmatched to any gene: 9. The CDR3 runs to 17 residues. This chain's CDR3 is CASSLRYRGQKNTEAFF. As DNA, the CDR3 is TGTGCCAGCAGCTTGAGGTACAGGGGGCAAAAGAACACTGAAGCTTTCTTT.

This clone was detected only once. The V call is TRBV7-9, the J call TRBJ2-5; D is undetermined. Trimming removed 4 bases at V and 2 bases at J, with 14 bases between. CDR3 length: 15 amino acids. Per the germline V gene, CDR1 is SEHNR and CDR2 is FQNEAQ (reference sequence). CDR3 in amino acids: CASSSPRVRQETQYF. DNA for the CDR3: TGTGCCAGCAGCTCTCCCCGGGTCAGACAAGAGACCCAGTACTTC.

The chain couples TRBV9 to TRBJ2-1; 9 bases align to TRBD1. The V gene's germline CDR1 is SGDLS and CDR2 YYNGEE. The CDR3 is made up of 14 amino acids. V shed 4 bases, J shed 4 bases, and the junction held 3 bases outside the gene matches. CDR3 sequence reads: CASSIGQGYNEQFF. CDR3 in DNA: TGTGCCAGCAGCATAGGACAGGGGTACAATGAGCAGTTCTTC.

CDR3 region: CASSQNRGVLDTEAFF. The CDR3, as DNA: TGCGCCAGCAGCCAGAACAGGGGGGTATTGGATACTGAAGCTTTCTTT. The V call is TRBV4-1, the J call TRBJ1-1; the match to TRBD1 covers 8 bases. V trimming: 3 bases; J trimming: 5 bases; junction bases outside the gene matches: 11. Germline-derived CDR1 and CDR2 are MGHRA and YSYEKL. The CDR3 runs 16 residues.